The clone carrying this TCR beta chain has only a few counts. V lost 2 bases and J 3 bases, leaving 16 bases between the germline ends. This CDR3 region has 16 residues. Germline values: CDR1 LGHNA, CDR2 YNFKEQ. For TCRbeta, the library was prepared with unique molecular identifiers. One entry per CDR3 protein, called by TCRdb with MiXCR from the PCR reads. The data contain roughly 200,000 distinct CDR3 sequences, about 9.2% of them seen just once; the ten biggest clones take up approximately 6.2%. These data are taken from a study of T-cell reconstitution after alpha-beta-depleted transplantation in children.

The receptor was derived from a human donor who donated a stem cell graft to a child with acute lymphoblastic leukemia. The sample consisted of PBMCs from the stem cell graft donor, taken from the stem cell graft. V gene TRBV4-2 combines with J gene TRBJ1-1; no definite D call. The CDR3 DNA sequence: TGTGCCAGCAGCCAACCACAGCGCCCCAAGGACACTGAAGCTTTCTTT. It yields the protein CASSQPQRPKDTEAFF.